The present T cell receptor beta chain was sequenced within a study of shared clonotypes between healthy human individuals. As for this clone: The antigen remains undetermined.

Libraries were prepared by immunoSEQ multiplex PCR; TCRdb keeps only in-frame clonotypes and omits some of them. The data contain about 1 million clones, around 82% of them seen just once; the ten biggest clones take up more than 0.45%. The V segment lost 6 bases and the J segment 0 bases; nucleotides outside the gene matches: 12. The V gene's germline CDR1 is KGHSH and CDR2 LQKENI. CDR3 length equals 19 residues. Study-wide points: Genetic and exposure-history diversity was limited by the few donors. Rarefaction revealed incomplete sorted-subset sequencing despite large depth. Sampling involved blood alone; tissue repertoires likely differ. Approximately 5% was the fraction of naive CD4 clonotypes found shared across several donors.

The receptor was isolated from a man aged 18 to 35 in good health. Some clones in this sample may be carry-over from other donors' samples. The rearrangement links TRBV18 to TRBJ2-6, with 9 bases identical to TRBD1. Material: memory CD4+ T cells from PBMCs. Sample subset: CD45RA-negative fraction. The CDR3 DNA is TGTGCCAGCTCCACACTGGGGACAGGGCGTTCCTCTGGGGCCAACGTCCTGACTTTC. This codes for CASSTLGTGRSSGANVLTF.